The source of this TCR beta chain is a study of T cell changes during pregnancy in multiple sclerosis. Assay: immunoSEQ multiplex PCR; the TCRdb copy retains only in-frame clones and omits some. The table lists some 110,000 clones, about 90% of them singletons. The ends lost 10 bases at V and 0 bases at J; junction bases unmatched: 8. This CDR3 comprises 15 residues. Germline CDR1 is LNHDA and CDR2 is SQIVND (reference sequence). This clone was seen a single time. V gene TRBV19 combines with J gene TRBJ1-3; TRBD1 agrees at 8 bases. The sample was peripheral blood, taken in the third trimester of pregnancy. This clonotype was obtained from a female donor with multiple sclerosis, enrolled in a pregnancy study. As DNA, the CDR3 is TGTGCCACCACGGACAGGGCCTACTCTGGAAACACCATATATTTT. It specifies CATTDRAYSGNTIYF.